Shown below are 13 T cell receptor beta chains from a single sample sequenced in a study of glioma-infiltrating T cells. Using RNA template, CDR3s of TCR alpha and beta were amplified with iRepertoire arm-PCR. TCRdb ran MiXCR on the multiplex PCR reads and lists one entry per CDR3 protein. The sample lists approximately 400,000 distinct CDR3 sequences, 35% to 45% occurring once. Sequenced sample: glioma tissue, nonneoplastic brain tissue, or PBMCs (not recorded which). These receptors all stem from a human donor with low-grade glioma or glioblastoma, undergoing nonglioma brain surgery, or in good health (not recorded which).

This rearrangement joins TRBV4-2 to TRBJ2-1; 8 bases are a match to TRBD1. The CDR3 has 14 residues. The germline CDR1 and CDR2 sequences are LGHNA and YNFKEQ. V lost 4 bases, J lost 12 bases, and 11 bases stayed unmatched. The chain's CDR3 is CASSRPSGQGGQFF. The DNA of the CDR3 is TGTGCCAGCAGCCGCCCCTCAGGACAGGGAGGGCAGTTCTTC.

This clonotype was found a few times. The V and J genes are TRBV20-1 and TRBJ1-1; TRBD1 is a possible D gene (5 bases). Per germline, CDR1 DFQATT and CDR2 SNEGSKA (reference sequence). The CDR3 runs 14 residues. V gave up 5 bases and J gave up 2 bases, with 15 bases separating them. Here the CDR3 DNA reads TGCAGTGCTTATACTTTTACAGGAAACACTGAAGCTTTCTTT. This codes for CSAYTFTGNTEAFF.

The chain is built from TRBV27 and TRBJ2-1; TRBD2 matches at 8 bases. Looked up from germline, CDR1 is MNHEY and CDR2 is SMNVEV (reference sequence). V was pared by 6 bases and J by 8 bases, with 6 bases of the junction left unmatched. The CDR3 loop spans 13 amino acids. The CDR3 is CASRPGTSHEQFF. As DNA, the CDR3 is TGTGCCAGCAGGCCCGGGACTAGTCATGAGCAGTTCTTC.

This clonotype was found many times. The chain couples TRBV6-6 to TRBJ2-1; 11 bases fit TRBD2. This CDR3 is 16 amino acids long. Germline trimming cut 0 bases from V and 8 bases from J; bases unmatched to any gene: 6. CDR1 is MNHNY, CDR2 SVGAGI, per germline (reference sequence). In nucleotides, the CDR3 is TGTGCCAGCAGTTACTCGAATAGCGGGAGGGTCCATGAGCAGTTCTTC. As protein: CASSYSNSGRVHEQFF.

The V and J genes are TRBV7-9 and TRBJ2-7; D unclear. The CDR3 is made up of 13 amino acids. V lost 3 bases and J 3 bases, leaving 9 bases between the germline ends. Germline CDR1 reads SEHNR; CDR2 reads FQNEAQ (reference sequence). In nucleotides, the CDR3 is TGTGCCAGCAGCTTTGAACCCTTCTACGAGCAGTACTTC. As protein: CASSFEPFYEQYF.

This clonotype was counted many times. The chain carries TRBV6-1 and TRBJ2-7; unclear D gene. The CDR3 extends over 12 amino acids. CDR1 is MNHNS, CDR2 SASEGT, per germline. Trimming cost V 6 bases and J 6 bases, with 12 bases left between them. In nucleotides, the CDR3 is TGTGCCAGCAGCCCTTGGGTGACCGAGCAGTACTTC. Its protein is CASSPWVTEQYF.

To note about this clonotype: This may arise from a read error, as a much more abundant clone is one base away. The missing conserved phenylalanine or tryptophan at the end of this CDR3 makes a read error likely. This sequence joins TRBV27 and TRBJ2-1; a weak D match, TRBD2 (6 bases). V lost 5 bases, J lost 6 bases, and 14 bases lay in between. Germline V CDR1 and CDR2: MNHEY, SMNVEV (reference sequence). This CDR3 has 14 amino acids. CDR3 nucleotide sequence: TGTGCCAGCAGTGACGGGAGTCTAGCCAATGAGCAGTTCTCC. Translating it yields CASSDGSLANEQFS.

Many counts were recorded for this clonotype. The genes are TRBV27 and TRBJ1-1; a possible D gene is TRBD1 (6 bases). Germline CDR1 is MNHEY and CDR2 is SMNVEV (reference sequence). The V end was cut by 7 bases, the J end by 1 base, with 13 bases between. The CDR3 contains 14 residues. The CDR3 bases are TGTGCCAGCAACATACAGGGATCGAACACTGAAGCTTTCTTT. Translated: CASNIQGSNTEAFF.

The chain has TRBV5-4 and TRBJ2-3, with no clear D. The CDR3 is made up of 15 amino acids. Per the germline V gene, CDR1 is SGHNT and CDR2 is YYREEE (reference sequence). Trimming pared 0 bases from V and 5 bases from J, leaving 13 bases between. The CDR3: CASSLELVTKDTQYF. The DNA for the CDR3 is TGTGCCAGCAGCTTGGAACTCGTGACAAAAGATACGCAGTATTTT.

V usage is TRBV4-3 and J usage is TRBJ2-2; TRBD2 aligns across 11 bases. Germline-derived CDR1 and CDR2 are LGHNA and YSLEER. This CDR3 is 16 amino acids long. The V gene end was trimmed by 8 bases and the J gene end by 3 bases; junction bases not matched to a gene: 8. The CDR3 coding sequence is TGCGCCAGCGCGAAGGGACTAGCGGATTACACCGGGGAGCTGTTTTTT. Translation gives CASAKGLADYTGELFF.

The genes are TRBV4-1 and TRBJ2-7; TRBD2 matches at 14 bases. With V trimmed by 2 bases and J by 3 bases, 9 bases remained unmatched. This CDR3 has 18 amino acids. CDR1 is MGHRA, CDR2 YSYEKL, per germline. CDR3 amino acids: CASSQPRLAGGISYEQYF. The CDR3 nucleotides read TGCGCCAGCAGCCAACCCCGACTAGCGGGAGGGATAAGCTACGAGCAGTACTTC.

There are a few counts of this clonotype. V usage is TRBV20-1 and J usage is TRBJ1-1, with unresolved D. In germline, CDR1 is DFQATT, CDR2 SNEGSKA (reference sequence). The CDR3 length is 14 residues. V was shortened by 7 bases and J by 5 bases, with 20 bases between the two germline ends. The CDR3 here is CSVPKRGLGTEAFF. CDR3 bases: TGCAGTGTCCCCAAACGAGGGCTGGGTACTGAAGCTTTCTTT.

The V gene is TRBV7-2, the J gene TRBJ2-1, with TRBD2 matching 13 bases. This CDR3 comprises 15 residues. Germline CDR1 is SGHTA and CDR2 is FQGNSA. Unmatched junction bases numbered 4, after V lost 3 bases and J lost 8 bases. CDR3 sequence (DNA): TGTGCCAGCAGCTTTGGACTAGCGGGAGTCGATGAGCAGTTCTTC. Protein sequence: CASSFGLAGVDEQFF.